Listed below are T cell receptor beta chains from one sample, sequenced in a study of T cells in Graves' hyperthyroidism and ophthalmopathy. TCRdb called the multiplex PCR reads again in MiXCR, with one record for every CDR3 protein. This table holds about 400,000 distinct CDR3 sequences, 14% to 15% found once. Material: blood. Every receptor here comes from a woman aged 30 to 39 with Graves' hyperthyroidism. The CDR3 runs from the conserved cysteine through the conserved F or W. Each record gives: J gene, V gene, D gene, clone size, CDR3 DNA, CDR3 protein. A D gene is named only where the DNA matches it firmly. Expanded clones get a size class; other rows say once, few or many, or leave the size out.

TRBJ2-7 TRBV28 . many TGTGCCAGCAGGGAATCGACCTACGAGCAGTACTTC CASRESTYEQYF
TRBJ2-1 TRBV18 TRBD2 . TGTGCCAGCTCACCACCCTCCGCGGGGGGTGGGGGTTACAATGAGCAGTTCTTC CASSPPSAGGGGYNEQFF
TRBJ2-1 TRBV5-1 TRBD1 many TGCGCCAGCAGCCAGGGACAGGGAATCGATGAGCAGTTCTTC CASSQGQGIDEQFF
TRBJ2-5 TRBV24-1 TRBD2 . TGTGCCACCAGTGATCCGGCCGGGACTAGCGGGGGGGAGACCCAGTACTTC CATSDPAGTSGGETQYF
TRBJ2-7 TRBV30 TRBD2 many TGTGCCTGGAGCCCACTAGCGGGAGGGATCCACGAGCAGTACTTC CAWSPLAGGIHEQYF
TRBJ2-7 TRBV10-3 TRBD2 . TGTGCCACGCGGGGGGGGGCGGGAGCGGACGAGCAGTACTTC CATRGGAGADEQYF
TRBJ2-1 TRBV6-2/TRBV6-3 TRBD2 few TGTGCCAGCAGCCATCGGGGGGGGTCCTACAATGAGCAGTTCTTC CASSHRGGSYNEQFF
TRBJ1-4 TRBV19 TRBD1 . TGTGCCAGTAGCGGCGACAGGGGCCCAGAAAAACTGTTTTTT CASSGDRGPEKLFF
TRBJ2-7 TRBV27 TRBD2 medium-sized TGTGCCAGCAGTTTTGGCAGCGGGAGGAAGTACGAGCAGTACTTC CASSFGSGRKYEQYF
TRBJ1-6 TRBV24-1 . . TGTGCCACCAGCCCCGGGGTCGGGTCACCCCTCCACTTT CATSPGVGSPLHF
TRBJ2-3 TRBV10-1 . many TGCGCCAGCAGTGACGGGAGTACTGGGCAAGATACGCAGTATTTT CASSDGSTGQDTQYF
TRBJ1-4 TRBV30 TRBD1 many TGTGCCTGGAGTTTCAACAGGGGCCTTAATGAAAAACTGTTTTTT CAWSFNRGLNEKLFF
TRBJ2-5 TRBV5-4 TRBD2 few TGTGCCAGCAGCTCACCGGTGGGAGGGGTAGAGACCCAGTACTTC CASSSPVGGVETQYF
TRBJ2-1 TRBV5-6 TRBD2 . TGTGCCAGCAGCCCGGGACTAGCGGGAGAGTCCTACAATGAGCAGTTCTTC CASSPGLAGESYNEQFF
TRBJ2-6 TRBV7-8 TRBD1 . TGTGCCAGCAGCTCGGGACAGGGAGATCTGATGTTCCCTGGGGCCAACGTCCTGACTTTC CASSSGQGDLMFPGANVLTF
TRBJ1-5 TRBV11-2 TRBD1 . TGTGCCAGCAGCTCAGGACAGGGGGGAGGGCGCAATCAGCCCCAGCATTTT CASSSGQGGGRNQPQHF
TRBJ2-1 TRBV24-1 TRBD2 . TGTGCCACCAGTGATTTAGGGGCGGGACTAGGTTCGAATGAGCAGTTCTTC CATSDLGAGLGSNEQFF
TRBJ2-1 TRBV20-1 . . TGCAGTGCTCCAAAGAAATACAATGAGCAGTTCTTC CSAPKKYNEQFF
TRBJ1-2 TRBV19 TRBD1 . TGTGCCACAACGGGACAGGGATATGGCTACACCTTC CATTGQGYGYTF
TRBJ1-1 TRBV24-1 . few TGTGCCACCAGTGACGGGAAAGGCACTGAAGCTTTCTTT CATSDGKGTEAFF
TRBJ2-5 TRBV6-4 TRBD2 few TGTGCCAGCGGGCTGACTAGCGGGATAGGGCAAGAGACCCAGTACTTC CASGLTSGIGQETQYF
TRBJ1-5 TRBV28 TRBD1 many TGTGCCAGCAGTTTCGGGACAGGAAACCAGCCCCAGCATTTT CASSFGTGNQPQHF
TRBJ2-1 TRBV20-1 . many TGCAGTGCCCCAGCCGGGACCTACAATGAGCAGTTCTTC CSAPAGTYNEQFF
TRBJ2-4 TRBV2 TRBD1 few TGTGCCAGCAGTACCGACAGGGGAGGCATTCAGTACTTC CASSTDRGGIQYF
TRBJ1-5 TRBV7-8 . . TGTGCCAGCAGCTTAGCTTCCCAGGGTGGCAATCAGCCCCAGCATTTT CASSLASQGGNQPQHF
TRBJ1-5 TRBV20-1 . few TGCAGTGCTAACGGGGGGTATCAGCCCCAGCATTTT CSANGGYQPQHF
TRBJ2-7 TRBV12-3/TRBV12-4 TRBD2 many TGTGCCAGCAGCGCTAGCGGAGCCTACGAGCAGTACTTC CASSASGAYEQYF
TRBJ1-5 TRBV7-9 TRBD1 . TGTGCCAGCAGCCCAGGGACAGGGACCTACGGGGTGTCGCCCCAGCATTTT CASSPGTGTYGVSPQHF
TRBJ2-5 TRBV11-2 TRBD2 . TGTGCCAGCAGCATAGGACTAGCGGAACAAGAGACCCAGTACTTC CASSIGLAEQETQYF
TRBJ2-1 TRBV5-6 TRBD2 many TGTGCCAGCAGCTTCGGGCGGGGGTACAATGAGCAGTTCTTC CASSFGRGYNEQFF
TRBJ2-1 TRBV4-1 . . TGCGCCAGCAGCCAAGGGCAGGGCACGCGTTCTGGTGCGTTCTTC CASSQGQGTRSGAFF
TRBJ2-1 TRBV12-5 TRBD2 . TGTGCTAGTGGACACTATGGGACTAGCGGCAATGAGCAGTTCTTC CASGHYGTSGNEQFF
TRBJ1-5 TRBV15 . many TGTGCCACCAGCAGAGGGGGGGGCCAGCCCCAGCATTTT CATSRGGGQPQHF
TRBJ1-6 TRBV3-1 . . TGTGCCAGCAGCCAAGAGTGGGGGAGGAATTCACCCCTCCACTTT CASSQEWGRNSPLHF
TRBJ2-3 TRBV20-1 . many TGCAGTGCTAGAGATAGACAGCCCTTGGATACGCAGTATTTT CSARDRQPLDTQYF
TRBJ2-1 TRBV18 . many TGTGCCAGCTCACCGGTTAGCCCGGGGAGCAATGAGCAGTTCTTC CASSPVSPGSNEQFF
TRBJ2-4 TRBV28 . many TGTGCCAGCAGTTTATCAGGGTTGAACATTCAGTACTTC CASSLSGLNIQYF
TRBJ2-1 TRBV6-4 TRBD2 . TGTGCCAGCAGTTCCACTAGCGGGCTTGCCAATGAGCAGTTCTTC CASSSTSGLANEQFF
TRBJ2-7 TRBV7-9 . few TGTGCCAGCAGCGACGGGACTTTCTACGAGCAGTACTTC CASSDGTFYEQYF
TRBJ2-1 TRBV18 . once TGTGCCAGCTCACGGGGGACTCAGACCAATGAGCAGTTCTTC CASSRGTQTNEQFF
TRBJ2-3 TRBV10-3 TRBD1 . TGTGCCATCAGTGGACAGGGGGCCGCAGATACGCAGTATTTT CAISGQGAADTQYF
TRBJ2-1 TRBV3-1 TRBD2 few TGTGCCAGCAGCCAAGAAAGAGCGGGAGGGCCATCCTACAATGAGCAGTTCTTC CASSQERAGGPSYNEQFF
TRBJ2-1 TRBV18 . few TGTGCCACAGGGTCCTACAATGAGCAGTTCTTC CATGSYNEQFF
TRBJ2-3 TRBV14 . once TGTGCCAGCAGCCAAAAGTCCGGGGGCGCAGATACGCAGTATTTT CASSQKSGGADTQYF
TRBJ2-7 TRBV12-3/TRBV12-4 . . TGTGCCAGCAGACCAGGACTGGGCGACGAGCAGTACTTC CASRPGLGDEQYF
TRBJ1-1 TRBV4-1 TRBD1 . TGCGCCAGCAGCCGGGACAGGGCGAACACTGAAGCTTTCTTT CASSRDRANTEAFF
TRBJ2-7 TRBV28 TRBD2 many TGTGCCAGCAGTTTACCTAGCGGGAGGGCCAAGGTCGACGAGCAGTACTTC CASSLPSGRAKVDEQYF
TRBJ2-1 TRBV5-8 TRBD1 few TGTGCCAGCAGCTCCCTAGGACAGGGAGAGTTCTTC CASSSLGQGEFF
TRBJ2-3 TRBV24-1 . . TGTGCCACCAGTGATGAGGGGGGACTAATAGATACGCAGTATTTT CATSDEGGLIDTQYF
TRBJ2-1 TRBV20-1 TRBD2 . TGCAGTGCCGAAAGCGGGAGCTCCTACAATGAGCAGTTCTTC CSAESGSSYNEQFF
TRBJ2-7 TRBV7-2 TRBD2 many TGTGCCAGCACCGCAGAGGCCCCTTCTAGCGGGAGCGGCTACGAGCAGTACTTC CASTAEAPSSGSGYEQYF
TRBJ2-5 TRBV7-9 . . TGTGCCAGCAGCTTTCCGACGGGACTCGCAAACTCAGAGACCCAGTACTTC CASSFPTGLANSETQYF
TRBJ2-1 TRBV27 TRBD2 . TGTGCCAGCAGTTTATGGGGAGCGGGAGGAAGCAATGAGCAGTTCTTC CASSLWGAGGSNEQFF
TRBJ1-6 TRBV5-4 . . TGTGCCAGCAGTCCGGCGCGGGGGCTGGATTCACCCCTCCACTTT CASSPARGLDSPLHF